Shown below are 9 T cell receptor beta chains from a single sample sequenced in a study of blood T cell repertoires in COVID-19. The protocol was immunoSEQ multiplex PCR, while the TCRdb copy is restricted to in-frame clones and leaves out a portion. The sample yields about 71,000 clones, over 80% seen once. Source material: peripheral blood. The source is a woman of 80 years or more with acute or convalescent COVID-19.

This clone was seen more than once but under ten times. CDR3 coding DNA: TGTGCCAGTAGTCCTCAGGGCTCGACTGAAGCTTTCTTT. Amino acids: CASSPQGSTEAFF. The gene calls are TRBV19 and TRBJ1-1; a weak D match, TRBD1 (5 bases). The CDR3 is 13 residues long. CDR1 and CDR2 (germline): LNHDA, SQIVND (reference sequence). V was cut by 5 bases and J by 5 bases, with 12 bases left in between.

The chain combines TRBV28 with TRBJ1-1; no clear D. CDR3 length: 14 amino acids. V lost 6 bases to trimming and J lost 10 bases, with 21 bases between them. Germline-derived CDR1 and CDR2 are MDHEN and SYDVKM. Here the CDR3 reads CASSPPGRVGVAFF. The CDR3 DNA reads TGTGCCAGCAGCCCCCCGGGGAGGGTTGGCGTAGCTTTCTTT.

The V call is TRBV5-5, the J call TRBJ1-2; the match to TRBD1 covers 9 bases. Germline V lookup: CDR1 SGHKS, CDR2 YYEKEE (reference sequence). This CDR3 comprises 17 residues. Germline trimming cut 0 bases from V and 3 bases from J; bases unmatched to any gene: 9. This CDR3 is CASSLEGTGSLDYGYTF. Here the CDR3 DNA reads TGTGCCAGCAGCTTGGAGGGGACAGGGAGTTTGGACTATGGCTACACCTTC.

The chain links TRBV19 to TRBJ2-3, with TRBD2 identical over 11 bases. The V gene's germline CDR1 is LNHDA and CDR2 SQIVND (reference sequence). The CDR3 extends over 15 amino acids. J lost 6 bases, V lost 6 bases, and 8 bases had no gene match. In DNA, the CDR3 is TGTGCCAGTAGCCAGGGGGCTAGCGGGAGGGATACGCAGTATTTT. Protein product: CASSQGASGRDTQYF. The complete variable domain, with remaining parts taken from reference TRBV19 and TRBJ2-3, reads DGGITQSPKYLFRKEGQNVTLSCEQNLNHDAMYWYRQDPGQGLRLIYYSQIVNDFQKGDIAEGYSVSREKKESFPLTVTSAQKNPTAFYLCASSQGASGRDTQYFGPGTRLTVL.

The J gene is TRBJ1-2, the V gene TRBV7-9; 12 bases agree with TRBD1. Losses at the gene ends were 5 bases for V and 9 bases for J; bases not matched to a gene: 7. The CDR3 sequence is 14 residues long. Germline lookup yields CDR1 SEHNR and CDR2 FQNEAQ (reference sequence). CDR3 loop: CASSTGTGGVRYTF. The CDR3 nucleotides are TGTGCCAGCAGCACCGGGACAGGGGGCGTGCGCTACACCTTC.

The CDR3 reads CASGLSTGLRTEAFF. The DNA of the CDR3 is TGTGCTAGTGGTTTGTCCACAGGGCTAAGGACTGAAGCTTTCTTT. The chain uses TRBV12-5 and TRBJ1-1; tentative D call: TRBD1 (6 bases). The ends were cut back, 2 bases at V and 5 bases at J, with 15 bases in the middle. The CDR3 is 15 residues long. The germline gives CDR1 LGHNT, CDR2 FRNRAP.

This chain joins TRBV28 and TRBJ2-7; TRBD2 matches at 9 bases. CDR1 is MDHEN and CDR2 is SYDVKM in the germline V gene. With 1 base clipped from V and 1 base from J, the junction kept 8 bases outside the gene matches. This CDR3 spans 17 amino acids. The CDR3 DNA is TGTGCCAGCAGTTTATCCCAACTAGCGGGTCGATCCTACGAGCAGTACTTC. It codes for CASSLSQLAGRSYEQYF.

The genes are TRBV4-2 and TRBJ1-5, with D possibly TRBD1 on 6 matching bases. This CDR3 is built from 16 residues. The germline gives CDR1 LGHNA, CDR2 YNFKEQ. Trimming took 0 bases from V and 3 from J, leaving 12 bases between them. CDR3 loop: CASSQDFGQPNQPQHF. CDR3 nucleotide sequence: TGTGCCAGCAGCCAAGATTTCGGACAGCCCAATCAGCCCCAGCATTTT.

The rearrangement joins TRBV7-9 to TRBJ2-7, with 11 bases lining up with TRBD2. Trimming removed 5 bases from V and 5 bases from J; junction bases left unmatched: 5. The germline gives CDR1 SEHNR, CDR2 FQNEAQ (reference sequence). The CDR3 runs to 14 residues. The CDR3 DNA reads as TGTGCCAGCAGCCAACTGGGACTAGCGGACGAGCAGTACTTC. This codes for CASSQLGLADEQYF.